The T cell receptor (beta chain) under discussion was sequenced for a study of cytomegalovirus exposure and HLA in healthy donors (dated by TCRdb to about 2017). For context, the study as a whole: An earlier analysis of several hundred of the donors reported 276 Gb of sequence data and 117 million unique TCR beta sequences obtained from approximately 180 million T cells. On average, roughly 250,000 unique TCR beta nucleotide sequences were sequenced per donor among roughly 430 genotyped donors of the cohort, with about 19% of those sequences being non-productive. Among the roughly 390 genotyped donors, 81% belonged to the genetic ancestry cluster associated with self-reported Caucasian donors. HLA typing included class I and class II loci at four-digit resolution. In a later analysis, previously published TCR beta repertoires from several hundred donors were re-analyzed and high-resolution HLA genotyping was added so that TCR occurrence patterns could be studied. Donor age, sex, ethnicity and CMV serostatus were compiled alongside the repertoire data. In an earlier analysis of 500 to 650 of the donors, high-throughput TCR beta sequencing was used to judge whether each TCR beta V gene segment behaved as functional or pseudogenic. About 330 gigabases of sequencing data and 91 million or so unique TCR sequences made up an early release that covered around 640 HLA-typed donors. Genome-wide SNP genotypes for about 65% of the roughly 670 donors were used in a later genetic analysis, which treated that subset as a discovery cohort. Roughly 5 DR-DQ haplotypes were treated as single units for association and clustering because of strong linkage in the cohort. High-throughput TCR immunosequencing, statistical association of individual TCRs with disease status, and machine learning were combined to predict cytomegalovirus infection status. Every discovery cohort repertoire had been produced on one sequencing platform. Using immunosequencing, the study profiled T cell repertoires from 666 subjects and related those repertoires to cytomegalovirus serostatus. A separate validation cohort of roughly 110 different subjects was used in addition to the 666-subject first cohort. The number of donors typed differed by locus, with 629-630 for A, B, C, DRB1 and DQB1, approximately 500 for DQA1, approximately 570 for DPA1, and around 460 for DPB1. Rather than using new phenotypic data, the later analysis identified candidate immune exposures from TCR beta sequences and from how often those sequences occurred across donors. The study aimed to test whether signatures of past pathogen exposure could be identified by cataloging public T cell receptors.

Summary of the overall study and its limitations: Most TCR sequences were observed very rarely across donors, whereas some public TCRs were present in many individuals. This cohort had only TCR beta chains sequenced, and the lack of alpha or paired-chain data limited which features could be detected. According to a later analysis, parvovirus B19, influenza, CMV and Epstein-Barr virus appeared linked to several top co-occurrence clusters. In an earlier analysis of some 550 of the donors, most TCR beta V segments were observed in productive rearrangements about 90% or about 30% of the time, broadly matching IMGT annotations. Sequencing depth was assumed to be roughly uniform across donors in the presence/absence analyses, though that assumption may not hold. Most CMV-associated TCR beta chains appeared to be HLA-restricted in a later analysis, and the HLA associations seemed to be driven largely by CMV exposure. A further reported finding was that TCR beta sequences accurately predicted the HLA-A and HLA-B alleles for most subjects in the first cohort. A few of the identified cytomegalovirus-associated TCR beta chains were confirmed in vitro to be specific for cytomegalovirus antigens. In a later analysis, HLA-associated TCR beta chains were found to be more clonally expanded and to have lower generation probabilities than equally common non-associated chains. Strong co-occurrence of HLA alleles, especially DR and DQ, made assigning TCR associations to individual alleles difficult. In both the original and validation cohorts, the classifier was reported to diagnose cytomegalovirus status with high specificity and sensitivity. In a later genetic analysis, a missense DCLRE1C variant was associated with V-gene and J-gene trimming of TCR beta chains, and the association was replicated in an independent cohort. The 87-base-pair reads could not distinguish some IMGT-functional V segments, including TRBV6-2 and TRBV6-3, so those segments were excluded. A later genetic analysis reported fewer N-insertions in productive TCRs among donors in an Asian-associated ancestry cluster than the roughly 700-donor mean. The study listed 164 TCR beta chains as associated with cytomegalovirus. For the cohort, immune exposure information was limited to CMV serostatus. In a later analysis, 15,000 to 20,000 TCR beta sequences were associated with specific HLA alleles at a false discovery rate of 0.05. According to the authors, the approach could potentially be generalized to other disease states and immunological phenotypes. The earlier analysis of fewer than 750 of the donors excluded about 16 rarely observed V segments, including chromosome 9 orphons, because counts were too low. A later analysis found that TCR association rates varied across HLA loci, with DRB1 alleles showing the most associated TCRs and HLA-C alleles the fewest. The sequencing pipeline was judged likely to have produced a cluster of highly shared sequence variants as a technical artifact. Because HLA typing was missing for some donors at each locus, association tests included only the typed subset. Linkage disequilibrium might explain the correlated functional status among segregating V segments, but an unknown experimental factor could not be excluded.

Library creation used the immunoSEQ multiplex PCR assay. The multiplex PCR relied on a mix of 60 forward primers for TCR Vbeta segments and 13 reverse primers for TCR Jbeta segments. Amplification of the CDR3 region of rearranged TCR beta genes was performed with a multiplex PCR assay on genomic DNA. The Illumina HiSeq System was used to sequence the amplified TCR beta libraries as 87-base-pair reads. Per the original workflow: A later analysis counted about 80 million unique TCR beta chains across the 670 or so repertoires, and some 12 million of these chains were shared by at least two donors. A nearest-neighbor algorithm error-corrected the raw reads and collapsed the reads into unique sequences, merging closely related sequences to remove PCR and sequencing errors. To assign V, D and J gene segments, CDR3 sequences were aligned to IMGT reference sequences. For a sequence to be retained, a match of at least six nucleotides to both a V gene segment and a J gene segment was required. Rearrangements were called productive when the CDR3 lacked stop codons and stayed in frame with V and J; all others were non-productive. CDR3 was defined according to IMGT convention as the region running from the second conserved V-encoded cysteine to the conserved J-encoded phenylalanine. The earlier analysis of a few hundred of the donors excluded any sequence lacking an unambiguous match to a single V gene segment. An earlier analysis of some 500 of the donors classified V segments as functional when productive rearrangements were above 56.7% and as segregating when the standard deviation between donors was above 5%. A statistical classification framework was developed to diagnose cytomegalovirus status using the catalog of TCR beta chain sequences. A later analysis assigned V and J genes by comparing TCR nucleotide sequences with IMGT/GENE-DB human TR gene sequences. In a later analysis, CDR3 sequences and most-parsimonious VDJ recombination scenarios were assigned using the TCRdist pipeline. In a later analysis, each TCR beta chain was defined by its CDR3 amino acid sequence together with its V-gene family, and reads without a unique V-gene family were excluded. A later analysis removed several hundred highly shared, low-generation-probability nucleotide sequences to deal with suspected cross-contamination and a sequencing artifact. In a later analysis, a clonal expansion index for each public chain was calculated from normalized within-repertoire ranks of inferred template counts. Generation probabilities in a later analysis came from a VDJ recombination model fitted to out-of-frame rearrangements, and those results were checked against IGoR. In a later analysis, hypergeometric tests were used to score TCR-TCR, TCR-HLA and TCR-CMV co-occurrence, with a repertoire-size bias correction applied to TCR pairs. In a later analysis, false discovery rates were estimated by permuting HLA or CMV assignments 20 times. A later analysis grouped co-occurring TCRs with DBSCAN, adding TCRdist sequence similarity when clustering within HLA-allele-positive subsets. For co-occurrence clustering, repertoires with fewer than 30,000 or more than 120,000 public chains were excluded, along with 4 to 6 repertoires with anomalous nucleotide sharing. TCRdb took over this immuneACCESS table, retaining in-frame rearrangements with V and J assigned. Such tables are incomplete; in checked studies, under half of the missing clones stem from an unresolved V gene, and the remainder is unexplained. V and J calls and clone size are those listed in that table; D and trimming were worked out from the DNA. Recorded for this sample are 150,000 or so clones; around 76% of them occurred a single time. Together, the top ten hold about 1.4% of the sample.

V is cut back by 5 bases and J by 3 bases, with 3 bases in the junction unmatched. The cysteine opens and the phenylalanine closes a CDR3 of 14 amino acids. Kept here is only the CDR3 DNA, which spans 42 bases and is read in frame from base 1. The germline V gene encodes CDR1 LNHDA and CDR2 SQIVND (reference sequence). The cohort comprised around 700 healthy bone marrow donors. All cohort members were sampled while nominally healthy, although unrecorded immune exposures were likely present. The donor was CMV seronegative and belonged to the group of around 350 seronegative cohort members. A peripheral blood sample was provided by each donor, and peripheral blood mononuclear cells were used for TCR beta sequencing. The Qiagen DNeasy Blood Extraction Kit was used to extract genomic DNA from the blood cell samples. As concerns this clone: The specificity of this receptor is unknown. No much larger clone exists at a distance of one base, and base qualities are not known.

The chain couples TRBV19 to TRBJ2-2, and 7 bases in between align with TRBD2. The material sequenced was PBMCs. The clonotype originates from a man in his forties in good health and CMV-seronegative. At the DNA level, the sequence is TGTGCCAGTAGTTTGGCGGGAGACACCGGGGAGCTGTTTTTT. It encodes CASSLAGDTGELFF.